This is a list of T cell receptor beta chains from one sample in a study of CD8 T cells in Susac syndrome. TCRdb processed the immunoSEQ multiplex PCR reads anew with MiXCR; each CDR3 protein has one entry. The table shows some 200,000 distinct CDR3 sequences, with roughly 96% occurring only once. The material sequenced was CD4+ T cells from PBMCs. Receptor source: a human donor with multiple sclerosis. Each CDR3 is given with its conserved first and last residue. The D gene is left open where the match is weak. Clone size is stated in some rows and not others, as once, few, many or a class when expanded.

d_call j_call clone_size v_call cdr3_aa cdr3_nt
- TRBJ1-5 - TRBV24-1 CATSDPRYNQPQHF TGTGCCACCAGTGATCCACGGTACAATCAGCCCCAGCACTTT
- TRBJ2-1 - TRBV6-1 CASSLSRAEDEQFF TGTGCCAGCAGTCTCTCCCGGGCGGAGGATGAGCAGTTCTTC
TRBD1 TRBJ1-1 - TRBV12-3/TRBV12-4 CASSSSRGRANTEAFF TGTGCCAGCAGTTCCTCCAGGGGGCGGGCGAACACTGAAGCTTTCTTT
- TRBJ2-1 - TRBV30 CAWSVGDEQFF TGTGCCTGGAGTGTGGGGGATGAGCAGTTCTTC
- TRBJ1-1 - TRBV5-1 CASSLDRANTEAFF TGCGCCAGCAGCTTGGACAGAGCGAACACTGAAGCTTTCTTT
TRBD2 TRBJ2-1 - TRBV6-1 CASRTRTSGGDLSYNEQFF TGTGCCAGCAGAACTAGGACTAGCGGGGGGGACCTCTCCTACAATGAGCAGTTCTTC
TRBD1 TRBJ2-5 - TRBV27 CASSPRGRGETQYF TGTGCCAGCAGCCCCAGGGGGCGCGGGGAGACCCAGTACTTC
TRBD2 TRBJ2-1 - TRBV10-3 CAISELAAIYNEQFF TGTGCCATCAGCGAACTAGCGGCCATATACAATGAGCAGTTCTTC
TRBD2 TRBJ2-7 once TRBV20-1 CSARVASGGGYEQYF TGCAGTGCTAGAGTGGCTAGCGGGGGGGGATACGAGCAGTACTTC
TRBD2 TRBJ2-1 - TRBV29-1 CSVKMWSIGGGPYNEQFF TGCAGCGTTAAGATGTGGTCTATCGGCGGGGGTCCATACAATGAGCAGTTCTTC
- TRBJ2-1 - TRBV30 CAWSVRGNEQFF TGTGCCTGGAGTGTACGGGGCAATGAGCAGTTCTTC
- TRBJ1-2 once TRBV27 CASSSRILHGYTF TGTGCCAGCAGTTCCAGGATACTACATGGCTACACCTTC
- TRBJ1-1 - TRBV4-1 CASSPRGRLNTEAFF TGCGCCAGCAGCCCTCGTGGAAGGCTGAACACTGAAGCTTTCTTT
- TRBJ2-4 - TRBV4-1 CASSPPFRGSANIQYF TGCGCCAGCAGCCCTCCCTTCAGGGGATCCGCAAACATTCAGTACTTC
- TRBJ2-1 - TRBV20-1 CSARPPYNEQFF TGCAGTGCTAGACCCCCGTACAATGAGCAGTTCTTC
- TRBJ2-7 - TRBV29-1 CSVGRRGTREQYF TGCAGCGTTGGAAGGAGGGGGACGAGGGAGCAGTACTTC
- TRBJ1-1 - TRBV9 CASSVTAMNTEAFF TGTGCCAGCAGCGTAACAGCAATGAACACTGAAGCTTTCTTT
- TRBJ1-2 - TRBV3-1 CASSQDTPIQGSYGYTF TGTGCCAGCAGCCAAGATACCCCAATACAGGGCTCGTATGGCTACACCTTC
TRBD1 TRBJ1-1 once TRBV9 CASSALQGPYTEAFF TGTGCCAGCAGCGCCTTACAGGGGCCCTACACTGAAGCTTTCTTT
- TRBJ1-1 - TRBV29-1 CSVEDPANTEAFF TGCAGCGTTGAAGATCCGGCGAACACTGAAGCTTTCTTT
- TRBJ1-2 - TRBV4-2 CASSQASGARGYTF TGTGCCAGCAGCCAAGCTTCGGGGGCTAGGGGCTACACCTTC
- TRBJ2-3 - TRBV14 CASSHVDTQYF TGTGCCAGCAGCCATGTGGATACGCAGTATTTT
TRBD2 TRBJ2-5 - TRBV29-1 CSVAGLAGGEETQYF TGCAGCGTGGCCGGTCTAGCGGGGGGGGAAGAGACCCAGTACTTC
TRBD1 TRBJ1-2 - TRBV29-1 CSASDRGSGYTF TGCAGCGCCTCGGACAGGGGAAGTGGCTACACCTTC
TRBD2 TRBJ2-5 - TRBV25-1 CASSDSAGGPGETQYF TGTGCCAGCAGTGACTCGGCGGGAGGGCCGGGAGAGACCCAGTACTTC
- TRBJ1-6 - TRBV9 CASSVEVGRSPLHF TGTGCCAGCAGCGTAGAAGTGGGGAGATCACCCCTCCACTTT
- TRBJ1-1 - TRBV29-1 CSVAGTKNTEAFF TGCAGCGTTGCCGGGACAAAGAACACTGAAGCTTTCTTT
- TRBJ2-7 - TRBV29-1 CSVVSAISYEQYF TGCAGCGTTGTATCAGCAATCTCCTACGAGCAGTACTTC
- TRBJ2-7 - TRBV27 CASSPRRARRSYYEQYF TGTGCCAGCAGTCCACGGCGGGCCCGCAGGAGTTACTACGAGCAGTACTTC
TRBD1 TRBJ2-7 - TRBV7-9 CASSRSLGQGPSYEQYF TGTGCCAGCAGCCGGTCACTCGGACAGGGGCCTTCCTACGAGCAGTACTTC
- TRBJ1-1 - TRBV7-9 CASSLSTGALEAFF TGTGCCAGCAGCTTATCGACAGGAGCCCTGGAAGCTTTCTTT
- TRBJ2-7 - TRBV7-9 CASSLMGSYEQYF TGTGCCAGCAGCTTGATGGGCTCCTACGAGCAGTACTTC
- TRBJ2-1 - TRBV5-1 CASSFYSASYNEQFF TGCGCCAGCAGCTTCTATTCGGCGTCTTACAATGAGCAGTTCTTC
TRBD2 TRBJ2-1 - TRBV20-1 CSALDRDASGGYNEQFF TGCAGTGCCTTGGACAGGGACGCTAGCGGGGGGTACAATGAGCAGTTCTTC
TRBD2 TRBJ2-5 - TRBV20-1 CSARGLGLTQYF TGCAGTGCTAGGGGACTAGGGCTGACCCAGTACTTC
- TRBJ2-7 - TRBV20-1 CSARDNKNEQYF TGCAGTGCTAGAGATAATAAGAACGAGCAGTACTTC
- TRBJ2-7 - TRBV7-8 CASSSLAVSSYEQYF TGTGCCAGCAGCTCTCTAGCTGTGAGCTCCTACGAGCAGTACTTC
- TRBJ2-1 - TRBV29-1 CSADVTERYNEQFF TGCAGCGCCGATGTGACGGAAAGGTACAATGAGCAGTTCTTC
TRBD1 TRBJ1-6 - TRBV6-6 CASRPRQGDDSPLHF TGTGCCAGCAGGCCGCGACAGGGGGACGATTCACCCCTCCACTTT
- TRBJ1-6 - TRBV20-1 CSARDAGKSPLHF TGCAGTGCTAGAGATGCCGGGAAATCACCCCTCCACTTT
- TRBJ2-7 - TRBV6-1 CASSAISGLQGGSEQYF TGTGCCAGCAGTGCCATATCGGGACTCCAGGGCGGGTCCGAGCAGTACTTC
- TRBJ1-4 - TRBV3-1 CASSPPGLGKLFF TGTGCCAGCAGCCCGCCGGGACTGGGAAAACTGTTTTTT
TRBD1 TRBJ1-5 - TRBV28 CASSPRGQESGQPQHF TGTGCCAGCAGTCCCCGGGGACAGGAGTCAGGACAGCCCCAGCATTTT
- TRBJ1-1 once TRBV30 CAWIRVGTEAFF TGTGCCTGGATCCGCGTTGGGACTGAAGCTTTCTTT
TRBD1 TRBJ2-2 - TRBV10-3 CTIRTGGRYTGELFF TGTACCATCAGGACAGGGGGTAGATACACCGGGGAGCTGTTTTTT
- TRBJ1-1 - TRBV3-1 CASSQEPMNTEAFF TGTGCCAGCAGCCAAGAACCCATGAACACTGAAGCTTTCTTT
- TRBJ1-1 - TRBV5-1 CARWGAALKLSF -
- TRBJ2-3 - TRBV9 CASSVDQGDTQYF TGTGCCAGCAGCGTAGACCAAGGAGATACGCAGTATTTT
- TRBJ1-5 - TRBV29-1 CSAVEREGNQPQHF TGCAGCGCCGTCGAGAGGGAAGGCAATCAGCCCCAGCATTTT
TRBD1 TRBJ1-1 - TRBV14 CASSQELGQGNTEAFF TGTGCCAGCAGCCAAGAGCTCGGACAGGGGAACACTGAAGCTTTCTTT